Following are 2 T cell receptor beta chains from one sample sequenced in a study of shared clonotypes between healthy human individuals. The protocol was immunoSEQ multiplex PCR, while the TCRdb copy is restricted to in-frame clones and leaves out a portion. The sample holds 2 million to 2.5 million clones, 80% to 95% seen once. Input material: naive CD4+ T cells from PBMCs. Subset defined: CD45RA+ positively selected. These receptors were collected from a man in his late teens or twenties in good health. Some clones in this sample may be carry-over from other donors' samples.

The chain carries TRBV15 and TRBJ2-7, with 12 nucleotides matching TRBD1. CDR1 and CDR2 (germline): LNHNV, YYDKDF (reference sequence). With 5 bases clipped from V and 6 bases from J, the junction kept 8 bases outside the gene matches. This CDR3 region has 15 residues. The CDR3 sequence is CATSQPGTGGLEQYF. The CDR3, as DNA: TGTGCCACCAGCCAACCCGGGACAGGGGGCCTCGAGCAGTACTTC.

J is TRBJ1-2 and V is TRBV28, with D unresolved. This CDR3 is 13 amino acids long. V was cut by 1 base and J by 7 bases, with 10 bases left in between. CDR1 MDHEN and CDR2 SYDVKM come from the germline V gene. The CDR3 reads CASSLSALGGYTF. The DNA of the CDR3 is TGTGCCAGCAGTTTATCGGCACTGGGTGGCTACACCTTC.